One T cell receptor (beta chain) is described in this entry. This sample stems from a study of blood T cell repertoires in COVID-19. Background on the study: Spain, Italy and the United States supplied samples that represented acute and convalescent COVID-19. PBMCs, B-cell-depleted T cells, or T cells were the source of the cDNA or gDNA that made up the material.

Generated by immunoSEQ multiplex PCR, the TCRdb table keeps only in-frame clones and is missing some. The data contain around 300,000 clones, 80% to 90% of them seen just once; the ten biggest clones take up 3% to 4%. The material sequenced was peripheral blood. The sequence came from a woman in her thirties or forties with acute or convalescent COVID-19.

The CDR3 DNA is TGTGCCAGCTCCCTCGACTGGAATTCACCCCTCCACTTT. Amino acid sequence: CASSLDWNSPLHF. The chain combines TRBV18 with TRBJ1-6; D is ambiguous. Germline CDR1 reads KGHSH; CDR2 reads LQKENI. Trimming cost V 6 bases and J 7 bases, with 10 bases left between them. CDR3 length: 13 amino acids.